The clone carrying this T cell receptor (beta chain) has just one count. Its target is unknown. This entry comes from a study of cytomegalovirus exposure and HLA in healthy donors. PCR involved 60 Vbeta and 13 Jbeta primers. Assay: immunoSEQ multiplex PCR; the TCRdb copy retains only in-frame clones and omits some. The sample has more than 200,000 clones, 60% to 80% seen once; the top ten hold about 1.7%. V lost 6 bases, J lost 4 bases, and 15 bases stayed unmatched. CDR1 MDHEN and CDR2 SYDVKM come from the germline V gene. This CDR3 region has 19 residues. Whole-study results and caveats: More than 15,000 TCR beta sequences were associated with HLA alleles at 0.05 false discovery rate in a later analysis. Later genetic work tied a missense DCLRE1C variant to beta-chain V and J trimming.

The chain combines TRBV28 with TRBJ2-1; TRBD2 matches at 13 bases. This TCR was recovered from a male donor in good health and CMV-seronegative. The specimen sequenced was PBMCs. The CDR3 spells CASSHPRDKGLAGYNEQFF. The CDR3 coding sequence is TGTGCCAGCAGCCATCCGCGGGACAAGGGACTAGCGGGGTACAATGAGCAGTTCTTC.